One sample yielded the 12 T cell receptor beta chains listed below, sequenced in a study of blood T cell repertoires in COVID-19. Data came from immunoSEQ multiplex PCR; TCRdb stores just in-frame clones and leaves some out. The sample lists roughly 450,000 clones, roughly 88% seen once, with 0.6% in the top ten. The sample consisted of PBMCs or T cells enriched from blood (not recorded which). Source of these receptors: a man between 18 and 29 years old who had recovered from COVID-19.

The chain joins TRBV28 to TRBJ1-5; no clear D gene. The germline gives CDR1 MDHEN, CDR2 SYDVKM. Trimming left V 7 bases short and J 4 bases short, with 14 bases between. The CDR3 runs 14 residues. CDR3 in DNA: TGTGCCAGCATCTGGGCCAGCTCAAATCAGCCCCAGCATTTT. Protein product: CASIWASSNQPQHF.

The chain recombines TRBV18 with TRBJ2-3; D may be TRBD1 (5 bases). Germline CDR1 and CDR2: KGHSH and LQKENI. The CDR3 sequence is 15 residues long. V was clipped by 8 bases and J by 0 bases, with 15 bases between them. This CDR3 reads CASTPGRASTDTQYF. CDR3 sequence (DNA): TGTGCCAGCACCCCAGGGCGTGCTAGCACAGATACGCAGTATTTT.

The V call is TRBV20-1, the J call TRBJ1-5, with D unclear. CDR3 length: 15 residues. V was pared by 3 bases and J by 0 bases, with 12 bases between. Germline values: CDR1 DFQATT, CDR2 SNEGSKA (reference sequence). The CDR3 DNA reads TGCAGTGCTAGTTACGGACTCCATAGCAATCAGCCCCAGCATTTT. As protein: CSASYGLHSNQPQHF.

V is TRBV18 and J is TRBJ2-5, with D possibly TRBD2 on 5 matching bases. The germline V and J ends were trimmed by 10 bases and 5 bases, with 11 bases remaining between them. The V gene's germline CDR1 is KGHSH and CDR2 LQKENI. CDR3 size: 11 residues. This CDR3 reads CATGPGETQYF. The CDR3 region has the DNA TGTGCCACCGGACCGGGGGAGACCCAGTACTTC. Variable domain in full (rest from reference TRBV18 and TRBJ2-5): NAGVMQNPRHLVRRRGQEARLRCSPMKGHSHVYWYRQLPEEGLKFMVYLQKENIIDESGMPKERFSAEFPKEGPSILRIQQVVRGDSAAYFCATGPGETQYFGPGTRLLVL.

The rearrangement uses TRBV27 and TRBJ1-1; the D is unclear. The CDR3 runs to 14 residues. V was shortened by 6 bases and J by 1 base, with 12 bases between the two germline ends. In germline, CDR1 is MNHEY, CDR2 SMNVEV (reference sequence). CDR3 nucleotide sequence: TGTGCCAGCAGCTCAAGCCGGGGGAACACTGAAGCTTTCTTT. This encodes CASSSSRGNTEAFF.

The sample holds one count of this clone. The chain carries TRBV7-9 and TRBJ1-1, with unresolved D. The length of the CDR3 is 14 residues. V lost 1 base, J lost 4 bases, and 10 bases lay in between. Looked up from germline, CDR1 is SEHNR and CDR2 is FQNEAQ (reference sequence). The CDR3 spells CASSLDSYTTEAFF. The DNA for the CDR3 is TGTGCCAGCAGCTTAGACAGCTACACCACTGAAGCTTTCTTT.

The genes are TRBV9 and TRBJ1-3; TRBD1 matches 12 bases. Germline loops: CDR1 SGDLS, CDR2 YYNGEE. The CDR3 length is 18 residues. V shed 3 bases and J 4 bases; nucleotides not matched to a gene: 11. The CDR3 spells CASSESGTGGLEGNTIYF. CDR3 sequence (DNA): TGTGCCAGCAGCGAGTCCGGGACAGGGGGCTTAGAAGGAAACACCATATATTTT.

The chain links TRBV13 to TRBJ1-1; D unclear. This CDR3 region has 16 residues. Germline CDR1 reads PRHDT; CDR2 reads FYEKMQ (reference sequence). Trimming pared 5 bases from V and 0 bases from J, leaving 16 bases between. The chain's CDR3 is CASSPRLMEVNTEAFF. CDR3 DNA sequence: TGTGCCAGCAGCCCTCGACTCATGGAGGTGAACACTGAAGCTTTCTTT.

The V call is TRBV5-4, the J call TRBJ2-3, with 9 bases lining up with TRBD1. The germline V gene has CDR1 SGHNT and CDR2 YYREEE (reference sequence). V lost 4 bases, J lost 2 bases, and 2 bases stayed unmatched. The CDR3 covers 14 residues. The CDR3 region has the DNA TGTGCCAGCAGCGGGACAGGGACCACAGATACGCAGTATTTT. Translated, it gives CASSGTGTTDTQYF.

The chain recombines TRBV13 with TRBJ1-4, with a possible D match to TRBD1 (6 bases). The V gene's germline CDR1 is PRHDT and CDR2 FYEKMQ (reference sequence). Trimming pared 8 bases from V and 8 bases from J, leaving 18 bases between. There are 14 residues in the CDR3. The CDR3 coding sequence is TGTGCCAGCCGAAATCAGGGGTTCGGGGAAAAACTGTTTTTT. Its protein product is CASRNQGFGEKLFF.

This chain links TRBV7-9 with TRBJ2-1, with 13 positions matching TRBD2. The CDR3 covers 16 residues. Unmatched junction bases numbered 8, after V lost 1 base and J lost 11 bases. Germline V CDR1 and CDR2: SEHNR, FQNEAQ (reference sequence). CDR3 sequence: CASSLEGLAGSLKQFF. The CDR3 DNA reads as TGTGCCAGCAGCTTAGAGGGACTAGCGGGGTCCCTCAAGCAGTTCTTC.

The chain carries TRBV25-1 and TRBJ1-4, with a possible D match to TRBD1 (5 bases). Trimming cost V 2 bases and J 3 bases, with 7 bases left between them. CDR1 and CDR2 (germline): MGHDK, SYGVNS. The CDR3 length is 14 residues. CDR3 coding DNA: TGTGCCAGCAGTGAAACAGGCTCTAATGAAAAACTGTTTTTT. Residues: CASSETGSNEKLFF.